The sequence of this T cell receptor beta chain was determined in a study of CD8 T cells in Susac syndrome. RNA was extracted with the RNeasy kit, and a quantity of roughly 0.5 to 1 ug was reverse transcribed using random hexamers. Amplification of TCR beta CDR3 spanned 54 Vbeta and 13 Jbeta via immunoSEQ multiplex PCR. TCRdb ran MiXCR on the immunoSEQ multiplex PCR reads and lists one entry per CDR3 protein. The profile shows some 80,000 distinct CDR3 sequences, around 94% of them singletons. The germline gives CDR1 MRHNA, CDR2 SNTAGT. V was clipped by 7 bases and J by 5 bases, with 17 bases between them. This CDR3 has 14 amino acids.

The sequence was obtained from a human donor in good health. Sequencing input: CD8+ T cells from PBMCs. The chain carries TRBV6-4 and TRBJ2-5; D assignment may be TRBD1 or TRBD2 (5 bases each). CDR3 in amino acids: CASTAMRGEETQYF. In nucleotides, the CDR3 is TGTGCCAGCACCGCAATGAGGGGAGAGGAGACCCAGTACTTC.